The 9 T cell receptor beta chains given below trace back to one sample, sequenced in a study of blood T cell repertoires in COVID-19. Sequencing used immunoSEQ multiplex PCR; TCRdb keeps in-frame clones, though not all of them. The table includes roughly 250,000 clones, about 89% detected once. Sequencing was done on a sample of peripheral blood. The origin of the receptors is a man aged 30 to 45 with acute or convalescent COVID-19.

This chain uses TRBV19 with TRBJ1-5; unclear D gene. The V end was cut by 6 bases, the J end by 7 bases, with 10 bases between. Germline V lookup: CDR1 LNHDA, CDR2 SQIVND (reference sequence). The CDR3 extends over 12 amino acids. CDR3 nucleotide sequence: TGTGCCAGTAGCCCACAGCAACAGCCCCAGCATTTT. This translates into CASSPQQQPQHF.

The CDR3 DNA reads TGTGCCAGCTCATCACAGGGGGCGGGTACCACAGATACGCAGTATTTT. Translation: CASSSQGAGTTDTQYF. V and J are TRBV18 and TRBJ2-3, with 9 bases aligning to TRBD1. Germline V gene sequence: CDR1 KGHSH, CDR2 LQKENI. Trimming cost V 5 bases and J 2 bases; bases outside gene matches: 8. The CDR3 sequence is 16 residues long.

The chain uses TRBV27 and TRBJ1-2, with D maybe TRBD1 (6 bases). The V gene's germline CDR1 is MNHEY and CDR2 SMNVEV (reference sequence). The CDR3 consists of 14 residues. V was clipped by 6 bases and J by 0 bases, with 11 bases between them. The CDR3 region has the DNA TGTGCCAGCAGACCGGGACACGCTAACTATGGCTACACCTTC. Protein sequence: CASRPGHANYGYTF.

The V gene is TRBV27, the J gene TRBJ1-1, with a tentative D call TRBD1 (5 bases). Germline V gene data show CDR1 as MNHEY and CDR2 as SMNVEV (reference sequence). This CDR3 spans 14 amino acids. V was pared by 1 base and J by 4 bases, with 10 bases between. The CDR3 is CASSLWGDGTEAFF. CDR3 bases: TGTGCCAGCAGTTTATGGGGGGATGGCACTGAAGCTTTCTTT.

The V call is TRBV5-1, the J call TRBJ2-2; D perhaps matches TRBD2 (6 bases). Germline CDR1 reads SGHRS; CDR2 reads YFSETQ. The V and J ends lost 4 bases and 4 bases respectively, with 17 bases between them. This CDR3 contains 16 residues. In nucleotides, the CDR3 is TGCGCCAGCAGCCGAAAAGGAGGGCCGAGCACCGGGGAGCTGTTTTTT. Protein sequence: CASSRKGGPSTGELFF.

The chain carries TRBV6-5 and TRBJ2-1; TRBD2 agrees at 13 bases. The V segment lost 10 bases and the J segment 8 bases; nucleotides outside the gene matches: 8. This CDR3 is built from 14 residues. Germline CDR1 MNHEY, CDR2 SVGAGI. The CDR3 here is CATLLAGGWYEQFF. In DNA, the CDR3 is TGTGCCACCCTACTAGCGGGAGGGTGGTATGAGCAGTTCTTC.

V and J are TRBV28 and TRBJ1-5; 7 bases match TRBD1. CDR3 length equals 14 residues. Germline V CDR1 and CDR2: MDHEN, SYDVKM. J was trimmed by 5 bases and V by 5 bases; bases with no gene match: 6. CDR3 loop: CASSGTELYQPQHF. The CDR3 coding sequence is TGTGCCAGCAGTGGGACAGAGCTTTATCAGCCCCAGCATTTT.

The chain links TRBV24-1 to TRBJ2-4; 11 bases are a match to TRBD1. J lost 0 bases, V lost 5 bases, and 2 bases had no gene match. CDR1 is KGHDR and CDR2 is SFDVKD in the germline V gene. This CDR3 region has 16 residues. The CDR3 DNA reads TGTGCCACCAGTGGGGGACAGGGGGTAGCCAAAAACATTCAGTACTTC. Amino acids: CATSGGQGVAKNIQYF.

The chain couples TRBV28 to TRBJ1-6; the match to TRBD1 covers 8 bases. The length of the CDR3 is 15 residues. CDR1 and CDR2 (germline): MDHEN, SYDVKM. The V gene end was trimmed by 8 bases and the J gene end by 8 bases; junction bases not matched to a gene: 11. CDR3 residues: CASSTSGTGDSPLHF. For the CDR3, the DNA is TGTGCCAGCTCAACCTCCGGGACAGGAGATTCACCCCTCCACTTT.